This T cell receptor beta chain was documented in a study of shared clonotypes between healthy human individuals. This clone was recorded once. Using immunoSEQ multiplex PCR, the repertoire was profiled, and TCRdb retains in-frame clones only, with some absent. The table lists around 430,000 clones, roughly 83% of them singletons, with about 12% in the top ten. The V and J ends lost 5 bases and 3 bases respectively, with 11 bases between them. Germline assignment: CDR1 SGHVS and CDR2 FQNEAQ. This CDR3 has 13 amino acids. The chain is built from TRBV7-8 and TRBJ2-7; D is unclear. The origin of this receptor is a woman aged 40 to 50 in good health. Some clones in this sample may be carry-over from other donors' samples. Material for sequencing was PBMCs. The CDR3 is CASSRGPSYEQYF. The CDR3 DNA reads TGTGCCAGCAGCCGTGGACCAAGCTACGAGCAGTACTTC.